There are many counts of the clone carrying this T cell receptor (beta chain). Its antigen is not known. The data stem from a study of identical twins. Whole-study findings and limits: Reduced insertions were recorded for abundant cord blood beta clonotypes, with no such pattern in memory repertoires.

TCRdb recomputed calls from the 5' RACE reads with MiXCR, one row per CDR3 protein. Of 230,000 or so distinct CDR3 sequences detected, approximately 8.6% appear once; the ten largest clones hold 3% to 3.5%. Separately, the same data were catalogued under a study of yellow fever vaccine responses in identical twins.

The source of this sequence is a woman in her late teens or twenties in good health. The source material was CD8+ T cells sorted from blood.

CDR3 DNA: TGTGCCAGCAGTTTGGGGTATGAGCAGTTCTTC. Encoded protein: CASSLGYEQFF. The V call is TRBV12-3 or TRBV12-4, the J call TRBJ2-1; no definite D call. This CDR3 is 11 amino acids long. The V end lost 3 bases, the J end lost 8 bases, and 5 bases lay between the germline ends.